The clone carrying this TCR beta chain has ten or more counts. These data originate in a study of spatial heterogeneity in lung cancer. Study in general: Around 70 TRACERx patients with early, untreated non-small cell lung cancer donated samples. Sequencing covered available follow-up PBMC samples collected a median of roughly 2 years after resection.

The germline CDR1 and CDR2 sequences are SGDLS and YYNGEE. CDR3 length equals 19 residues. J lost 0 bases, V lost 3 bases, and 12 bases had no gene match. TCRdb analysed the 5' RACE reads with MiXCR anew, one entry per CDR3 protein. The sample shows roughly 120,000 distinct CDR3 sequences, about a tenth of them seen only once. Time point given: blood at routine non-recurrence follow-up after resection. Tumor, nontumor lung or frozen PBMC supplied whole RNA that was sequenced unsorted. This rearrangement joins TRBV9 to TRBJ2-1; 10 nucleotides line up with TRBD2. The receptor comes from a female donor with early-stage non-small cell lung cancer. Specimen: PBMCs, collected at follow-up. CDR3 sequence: CASSGESSGSPGSYNEQFF. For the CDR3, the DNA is TGTGCCAGCAGCGGGGAGTCTAGCGGGAGTCCGGGCTCCTACAATGAGCAGTTCTTC.